This T cell receptor beta chain was obtained from a study of cytotoxic CD8 clonotypes in ibrutinib-treated CLL. Study-level background: Partial responses totalled about 24 and complete responses 2; after median 68 months, approximately 15 remained remitted and approximately 12 progressed. Notes on the study in general: With treatment, public clonotypes, which were uncommon, either contracted or remained stable. A rise in clonality was seen at ibrutinib response, and a fall back toward baseline was seen at progression.

As for this clone: No antigen is known for it.

The V gene end was trimmed by 5 bases and the J gene end by 0 bases; junction bases not matched to a gene: 4. This CDR3 has 16 residues. Germline V CDR1 and CDR2: LNHDA, SQIVND (reference sequence). Using immunoSEQ multiplex PCR, the repertoire was profiled, and TCRdb retains in-frame clones only, with some absent. The sample includes approximately 70,000 clones, approximately 80% of them seen just once. This rearrangement joins TRBV19 to TRBJ1-6; 7 bases are shared with TRBD1. The clonotype was recovered from a human donor with chronic lymphocytic leukemia. The starting material was PBMCs, obtained at disease progression, from a patient treated with ibrutinib. The CDR3 loop is CASSEGQSSYNSPLHF. In DNA form, the CDR3 reads TGTGCCAGTAGTGAGGGACAGAGCTCCTATAATTCACCCCTCCACTTT. Complete variable domain (other parts from reference TRBV19 and TRBJ1-6): DGGITQSPKYLFRKEGQNVTLSCEQNLNHDAMYWYRQDPGQGLRLIYYSQIVNDFQKGDIAEGYSVSREKKESFPLTVTSAQKNPTAFYLCASSEGQSSYNSPLHFGNGTRLTVT.